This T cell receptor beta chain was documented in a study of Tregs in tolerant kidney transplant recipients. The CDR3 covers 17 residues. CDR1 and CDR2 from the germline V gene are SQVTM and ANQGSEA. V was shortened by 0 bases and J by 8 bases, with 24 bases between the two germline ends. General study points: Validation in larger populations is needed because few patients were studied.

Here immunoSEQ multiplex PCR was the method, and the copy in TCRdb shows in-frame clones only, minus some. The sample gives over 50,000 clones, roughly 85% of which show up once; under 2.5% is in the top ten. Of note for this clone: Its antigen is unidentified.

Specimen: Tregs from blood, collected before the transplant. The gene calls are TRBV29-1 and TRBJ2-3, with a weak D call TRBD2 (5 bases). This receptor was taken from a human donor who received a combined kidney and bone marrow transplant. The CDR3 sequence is CSVEEANGLLFSSTQYF. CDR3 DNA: TGCAGCGTTGAAGAGGCAAATGGACTTCTATTTTCTAGTACGCAGTATTTT.